The clone carrying this TCR beta chain was seen at least ten times. One junction end does not reproduce the germline sequence, and a read error may be involved. This entry belongs to a study of regulatory T cells in long-lasting Graves disease. Described time point: persistent/refractory GD, antithyroid drugs over 5 years with positive TRAb. RNA isolated from PBMCs was used to make the TCR library. Relying on iRepertoire HTBI primers and Arm-PCR of CDR3 regions, the team built TCR beta libraries. Per the authors' pipeline: The identification of 50 to 65 TRBV and 14 to 15 TRBJ segments was made across samples. TCRdb independently ran MiXCR on the multiplex PCR reads; one entry per CDR3 protein. For this entry, the V and J calls and clone size follow TCRdb and not the study's own pipeline. Of more than 300,000 distinct CDR3 sequences in the sample, around 19% were seen once. This CDR3 has 13 residues.

This chain connects TRBV12-3 or TRBV12-4 to TRBJ1-2; 7 bases are a match to TRBD1. Sequenced material: peripheral blood mononuclear cells (PBMCs), taken when the disease was refractory, from a patient treated with antithyroid drugs. This TCR came from a female donor with Graves disease. The CDR3 coding sequence is TGTGCCAGCAGCTTAGTGACAGGGTATGGCTACACCTTC. Amino acids: CASSLVTGYGYTF.